Following are 2 T cell receptor beta chains from one sample sequenced in a study of immune heterogeneity within non-small cell lung tumors. TCR beta CDR3 amplification used multiplex PCR with 32 V and 13 J primers. TCRdb re-called the multiplex PCR reads through MiXCR, storing one row per CDR3 protein. The table lists 10,000 to 15,000 distinct CDR3 sequences, 23% of them singletons. Bulk tumor genomic DNA, approximately 560 ng per sample, was the template. Several widely spaced biopsies per primary tumor were taken during surgery. With untreated, newly diagnosed non-small cell lung cancer, the patients went on to undergo curative surgery. The specimen sequenced was lung tumor tissue. The source of these receptors is a man aged 45 to 65 with non-small cell lung cancer.

This clonotype was counted only a few times. The chain employs TRBV5-1 and TRBJ1-1, with unresolved D. The CDR3 spans 14 residues. Trimming shortened V by 4 bases and J by 1 base, and 11 bases separated the two germline ends. CDR1 and CDR2 from the germline V gene are SGHRS and YFSETQ. The CDR3: CASSTQPENTEAFF. The CDR3 region has the DNA TGCGCCAGCAGCACTCAGCCGGAGAACACTGAAGCTTTCTTT. Full variable domain (missing parts from reference TRBV5-1 and TRBJ1-1): KAGVTQTPRYLIKTRGQQVTLSCSPISGHRSVSWYQQTPGQGLQFLFEYFSETQRNKGNFPGRFSGRQFSNSRSEMNVSTLELGDSALYLCASSTQPENTEAFFGQGTRLTVV.

This clonotype was seen a few times. Just one base apart from a much larger clone, this may be a read error. This sequence joins TRBV28 and TRBJ1-2, with a weak D call TRBD1 (6 bases). The CDR3 has 14 amino acids. Germline CDR1 MDHEN, CDR2 SYDVKM. Trimming shortened V by 8 bases and J by 4 bases, and 17 bases separated the two germline ends. The CDR3: CASGLTQGTYGYTF. CDR3 sequence (DNA): TGTGCCAGCGGCCTTACACAGGGCACCTATGGCTACACCTTC.